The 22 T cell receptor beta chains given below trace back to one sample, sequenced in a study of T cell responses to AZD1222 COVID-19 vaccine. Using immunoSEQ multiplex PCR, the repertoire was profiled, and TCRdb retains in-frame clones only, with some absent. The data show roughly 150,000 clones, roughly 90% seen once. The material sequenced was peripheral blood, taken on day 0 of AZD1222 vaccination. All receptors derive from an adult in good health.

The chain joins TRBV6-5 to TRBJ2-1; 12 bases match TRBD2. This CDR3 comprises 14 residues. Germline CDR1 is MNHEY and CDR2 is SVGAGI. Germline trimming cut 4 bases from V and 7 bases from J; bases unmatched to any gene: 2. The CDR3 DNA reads TGTGCCAGCAGTTTCGGACTAGCGGGGAATGAGCAGTTCTTC. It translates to CASSFGLAGNEQFF.

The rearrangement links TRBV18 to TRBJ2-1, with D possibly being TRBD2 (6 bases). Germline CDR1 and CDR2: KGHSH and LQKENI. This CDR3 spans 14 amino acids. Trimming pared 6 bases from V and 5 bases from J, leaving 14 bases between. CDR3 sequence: CASSPLSGNNEQFF. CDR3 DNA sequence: TGTGCCAGCTCTCCTCTTAGCGGCAACAATGAGCAGTTCTTC.

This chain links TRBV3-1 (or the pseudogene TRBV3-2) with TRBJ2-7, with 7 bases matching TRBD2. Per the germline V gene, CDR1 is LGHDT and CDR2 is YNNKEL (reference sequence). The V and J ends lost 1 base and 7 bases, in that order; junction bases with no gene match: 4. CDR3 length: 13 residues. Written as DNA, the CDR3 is TGTGCCAGCAGCCAAGTGGATAGCGGGGAGCAGTACTTC. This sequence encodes CASSQVDSGEQYF.

The CDR3 nucleotides are TGTGCCAGCAGTTACTCGGGGGGGGCCACCGGGGAGCTGTTTTTT. Its translation is CASSYSGGATGELFF. This rearrangement joins TRBV6-2 or TRBV6-3 to TRBJ2-2, with D perhaps matching TRBD2 (7 bases). The germline gives CDR1 MNHEY, CDR2 SVGEGT. The V and J ends lost 0 bases and 4 bases respectively, with 9 bases between them. The CDR3 sequence is 15 residues long.

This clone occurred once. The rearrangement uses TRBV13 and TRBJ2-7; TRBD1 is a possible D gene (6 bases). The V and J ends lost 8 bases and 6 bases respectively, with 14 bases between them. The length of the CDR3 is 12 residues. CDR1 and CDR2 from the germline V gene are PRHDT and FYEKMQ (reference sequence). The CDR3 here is CASSEGEGEQYF. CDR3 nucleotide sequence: TGTGCCAGCTCCGAGGGGGAAGGCGAGCAGTACTTC.

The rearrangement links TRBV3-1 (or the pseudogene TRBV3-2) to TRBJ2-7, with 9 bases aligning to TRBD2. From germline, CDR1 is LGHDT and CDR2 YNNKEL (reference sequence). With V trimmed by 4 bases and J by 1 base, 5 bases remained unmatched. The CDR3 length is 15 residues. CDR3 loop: CASSRAGGGSYEQYF. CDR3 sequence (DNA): TGTGCCAGCAGCCGGGCGGGAGGGGGGTCCTACGAGCAGTACTTC.

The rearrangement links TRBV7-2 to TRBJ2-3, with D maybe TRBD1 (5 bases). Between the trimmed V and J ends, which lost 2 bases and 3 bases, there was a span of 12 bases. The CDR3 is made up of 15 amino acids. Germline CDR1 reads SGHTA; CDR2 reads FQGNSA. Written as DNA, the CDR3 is TGTGCCAGCAGCTTACAGGGTGGTAGGACAGATACGCAGTATTTT. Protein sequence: CASSLQGGRTDTQYF.

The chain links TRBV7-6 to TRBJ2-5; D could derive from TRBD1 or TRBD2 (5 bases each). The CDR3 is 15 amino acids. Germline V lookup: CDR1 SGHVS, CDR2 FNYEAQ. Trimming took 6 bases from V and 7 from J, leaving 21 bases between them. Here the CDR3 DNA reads TGTGCCAGCAGTTTTGGGGACGGCGGTGGAACGACCCAGTACTTC. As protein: CASSFGDGGGTTQYF.

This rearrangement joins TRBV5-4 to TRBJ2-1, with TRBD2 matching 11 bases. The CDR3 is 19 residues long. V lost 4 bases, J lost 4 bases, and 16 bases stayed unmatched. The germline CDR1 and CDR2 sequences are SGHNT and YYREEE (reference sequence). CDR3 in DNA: TGTGCCAGCAGCCCTAGCTTTAGTAGCGGGAGGGGTTTATACAATGAGCAGTTCTTC. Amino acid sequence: CASSPSFSSGRGLYNEQFF. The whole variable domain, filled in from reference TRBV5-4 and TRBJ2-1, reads ETGVTQSPTHLIKTRGQQVTLRCSSQSGHNTVSWYQQALGQGPQFIFQYYREEENGRGNFPPRFSGLQFPNYSSELNVNALELDDSALYLCASSPSFSSGRGLYNEQFFGPGTRLTVL.

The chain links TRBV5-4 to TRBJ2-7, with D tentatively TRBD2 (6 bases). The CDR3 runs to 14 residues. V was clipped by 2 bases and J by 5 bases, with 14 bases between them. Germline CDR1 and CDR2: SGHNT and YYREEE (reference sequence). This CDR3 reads CASSLWREGHEQYF. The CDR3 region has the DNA TGTGCCAGCAGCTTATGGCGGGAAGGTCACGAGCAGTACTTC. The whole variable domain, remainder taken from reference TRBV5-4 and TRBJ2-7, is ETGVTQSPTHLIKTRGQQVTLRCSSQSGHNTVSWYQQALGQGPQFIFQYYREEENGRGNFPPRFSGLQFPNYSSELNVNALELDDSALYLCASSLWREGHEQYFGPGTRLTVT.

The CDR3 reads CASSQEPMEMNTEAFF. The CDR3 DNA reads TGTGCCAGCAGCCAAGAGCCCATGGAGATGAACACTGAAGCTTTCTTT. This sequence joins TRBV4-2 and TRBJ1-1; D is unclear. Between the trimmed V and J ends, which lost 0 bases and 0 bases, there was a span of 11 bases. Looked up from germline, CDR1 is LGHNA and CDR2 is YNFKEQ. The length of the CDR3 is 16 residues.

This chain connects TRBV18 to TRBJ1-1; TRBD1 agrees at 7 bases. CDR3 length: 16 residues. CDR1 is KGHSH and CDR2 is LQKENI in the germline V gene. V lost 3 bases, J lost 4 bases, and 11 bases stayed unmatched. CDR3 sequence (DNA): TGTGCCAGCTCACCGTACTCGACAGGGATGAGCACTGAAGCTTTCTTT. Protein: CASSPYSTGMSTEAFF.

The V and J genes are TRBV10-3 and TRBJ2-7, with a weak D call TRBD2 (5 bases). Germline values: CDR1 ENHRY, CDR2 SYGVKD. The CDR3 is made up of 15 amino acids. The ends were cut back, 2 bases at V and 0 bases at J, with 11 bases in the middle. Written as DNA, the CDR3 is TGTGCCATCAGTGAGGCCCTCCGGGGCTCCTACGAGCAGTACTTC. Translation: CAISEALRGSYEQYF.

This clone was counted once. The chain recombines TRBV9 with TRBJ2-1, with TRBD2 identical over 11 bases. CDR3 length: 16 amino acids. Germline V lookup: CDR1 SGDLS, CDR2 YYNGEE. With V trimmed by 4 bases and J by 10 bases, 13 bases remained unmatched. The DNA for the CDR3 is TGTGCCAGCAGCCCGCGCCTCCTAGCGGGGGGCCTGGAGCAGTTCTTC. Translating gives CASSPRLLAGGLEQFF.

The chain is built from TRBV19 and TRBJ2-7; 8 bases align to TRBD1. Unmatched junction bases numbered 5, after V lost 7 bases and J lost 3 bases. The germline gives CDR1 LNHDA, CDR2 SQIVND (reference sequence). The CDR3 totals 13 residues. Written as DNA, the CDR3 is TGTGCCAGTATGGACAGGGCTAGCTACGAGCAGTACTTC. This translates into CASMDRASYEQYF.

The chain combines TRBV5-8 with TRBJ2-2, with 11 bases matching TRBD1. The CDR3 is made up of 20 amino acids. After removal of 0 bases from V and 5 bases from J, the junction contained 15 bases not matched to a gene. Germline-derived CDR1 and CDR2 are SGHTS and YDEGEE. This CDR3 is CASSLGPGTGGFRRTGELFF. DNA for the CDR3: TGTGCCAGCAGCTTGGGCCCCGGGACAGGGGGTTTTCGAAGGACCGGGGAGCTGTTTTTT.

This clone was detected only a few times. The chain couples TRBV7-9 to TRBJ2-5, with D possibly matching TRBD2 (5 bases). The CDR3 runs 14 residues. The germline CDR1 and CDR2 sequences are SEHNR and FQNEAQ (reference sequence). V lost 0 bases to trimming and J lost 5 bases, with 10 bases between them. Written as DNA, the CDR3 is TGTGCCAGCAGCTTAGCGGTGGGCGGGGAGACCCAGTACTTC. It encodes CASSLAVGGETQYF.

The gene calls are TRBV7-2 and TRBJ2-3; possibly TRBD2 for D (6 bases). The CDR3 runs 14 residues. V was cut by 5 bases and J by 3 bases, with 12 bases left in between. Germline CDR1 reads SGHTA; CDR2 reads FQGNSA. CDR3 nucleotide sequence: TGTGCCAGCAGCGGGGCGGCGGGAACAGATACGCAGTATTTT. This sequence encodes CASSGAAGTDTQYF. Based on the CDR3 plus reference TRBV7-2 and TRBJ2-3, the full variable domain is GAGVSQSPSNKVTEKGKDVELRCDPISGHTALYWYRQSLGQGLEFLIYFQGNSAPDKSGLPSDRFSAERTGGSVSTLTIQRTQQEDSAVYLCASSGAAGTDTQYFGPGTRLTVL.

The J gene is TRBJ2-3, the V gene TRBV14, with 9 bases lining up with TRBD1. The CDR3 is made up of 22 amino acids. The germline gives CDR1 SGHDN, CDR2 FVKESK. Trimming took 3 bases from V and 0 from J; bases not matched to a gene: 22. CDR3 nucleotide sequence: TGTGCCAGCAGCCAGGCCAGCCGGGGACAGGGTCTTCCGCCCCTGAGCACAGATACGCAGTATTTT. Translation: CASSQASRGQGLPPLSTDTQYF.

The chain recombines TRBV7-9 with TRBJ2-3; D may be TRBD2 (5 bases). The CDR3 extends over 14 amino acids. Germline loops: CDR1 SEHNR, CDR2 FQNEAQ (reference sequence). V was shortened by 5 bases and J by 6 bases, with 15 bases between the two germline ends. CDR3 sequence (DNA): TGTGCCAGCAGCGGCCCGCTGGAGGCCGATACGCAGTATTTT. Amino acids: CASSGPLEADTQYF.

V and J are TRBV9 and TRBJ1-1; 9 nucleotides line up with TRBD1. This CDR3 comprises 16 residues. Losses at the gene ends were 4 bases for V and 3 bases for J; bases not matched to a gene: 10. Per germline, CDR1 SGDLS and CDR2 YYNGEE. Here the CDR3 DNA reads TGTGCCAGCAGCTTCTCCGGGACAGGGTTGGACACTGAAGCTTTCTTT. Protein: CASSFSGTGLDTEAFF.

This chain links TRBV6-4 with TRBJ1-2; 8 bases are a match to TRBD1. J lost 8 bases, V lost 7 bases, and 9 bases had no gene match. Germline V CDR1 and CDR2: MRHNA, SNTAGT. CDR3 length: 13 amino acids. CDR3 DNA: TGTGCCAGCATATCGACAGGGGCTGAAGGCTACACCTTC. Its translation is CASISTGAEGYTF.